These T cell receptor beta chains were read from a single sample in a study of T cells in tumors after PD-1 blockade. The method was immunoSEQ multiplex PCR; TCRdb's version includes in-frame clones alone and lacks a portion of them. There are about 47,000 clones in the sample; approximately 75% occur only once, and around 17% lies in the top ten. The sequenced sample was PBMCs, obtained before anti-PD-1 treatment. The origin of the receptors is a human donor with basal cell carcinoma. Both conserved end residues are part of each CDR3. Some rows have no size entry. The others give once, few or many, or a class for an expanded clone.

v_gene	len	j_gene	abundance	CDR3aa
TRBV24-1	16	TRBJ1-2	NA	CATSDSRGRPNYGYTF
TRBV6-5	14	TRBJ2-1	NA	CASKGTSDYNEQFF
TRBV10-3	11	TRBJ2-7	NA	CAISSNYEQYF
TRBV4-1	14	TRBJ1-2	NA	CASSQEVAGDGYTF
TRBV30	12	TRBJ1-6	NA	CAWSDRGETLHF
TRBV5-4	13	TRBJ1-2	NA	CASSLTGTYGYTF
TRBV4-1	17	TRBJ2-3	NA	CASSQASLAGGTDTQYF
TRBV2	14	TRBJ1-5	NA	CASRGTGAHQPQHF
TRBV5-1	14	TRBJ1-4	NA	CASRPGNGREKLFF
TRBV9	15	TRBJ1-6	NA	CASSAETGVNSPLHF
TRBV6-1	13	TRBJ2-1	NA	CASSEGGGPRQFF
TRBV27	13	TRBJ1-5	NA	CASSDRGHQPQHF
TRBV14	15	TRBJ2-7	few	CASSPTSGESYEQYF
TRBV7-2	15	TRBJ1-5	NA	CASSADGFKDQPQHF
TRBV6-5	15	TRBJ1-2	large	CASSHGTGSPYGYTF
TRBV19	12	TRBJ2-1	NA	CASSIVFNEQFF
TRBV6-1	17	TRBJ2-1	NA	CASSVVGTGVLQGEQFF
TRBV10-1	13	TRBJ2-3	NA	CASSEFGFGSQYF
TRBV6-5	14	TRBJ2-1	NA	CATLTSGGAGEQFF
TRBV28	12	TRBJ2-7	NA	CASSQGFYEQYF
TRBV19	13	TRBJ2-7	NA	CASSRIDSYEQYF
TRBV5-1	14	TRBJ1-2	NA	CASSWEAGGNGYTF
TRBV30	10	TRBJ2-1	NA	CAYSHNEQFF
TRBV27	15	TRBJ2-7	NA	CAGSSGQGRKNEQYF
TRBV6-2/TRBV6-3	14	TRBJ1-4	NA	CASSYGSSDEKLFF
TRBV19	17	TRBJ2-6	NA	CASKKRRTDSGANVLTF
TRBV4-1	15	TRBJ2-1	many	CASSQVDVNYNEQFF
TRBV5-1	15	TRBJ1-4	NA	CASRHTGTPNEKLFF
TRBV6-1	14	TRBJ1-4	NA	CASSESGTNEKLFF
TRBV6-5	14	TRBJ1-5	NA	CASSYSYSNQPQHF
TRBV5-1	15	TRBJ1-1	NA	CASTGGEDSNTEAFF